This TCR beta chain was recovered during a study of CD8 T cells in ankylosing spondylitis. The J segment lost 7 bases and the V segment lost 4 bases, leaving 14 bases of the junction unmatched. CDR3 length: 17 residues. The germline CDR1 and CDR2 sequences are MGHRA and YSYEKL. TCRdb fed the 5' RACE reads into MiXCR, producing one record per CDR3 protein. This sample has about 130,000 distinct CDR3 sequences, with 7% to 10% found just once. The chain recombines TRBV4-1 with TRBJ2-1; 9 bases are a match to TRBD2. The sequenced sample was blood, either unsorted or a sorted T cell fraction (not recorded which). This TCR was sampled from a male donor with ankylosing spondylitis or in good health (not recorded which). The CDR3 DNA follows: TGCGCCAGCAGCCCGGCTGAAGTCGCGGGAGGGAGGAATGAGCAGTTCTTC. This encodes CASSPAEVAGGRNEQFF.